This T cell receptor (beta chain) was observed in a study of shared clonotypes between healthy human individuals. The germline CDR1 and CDR2 sequences are SGHRS and YFSETQ. The CDR3 is made up of 15 amino acids. The V and J ends lost 4 bases and 1 base respectively, with 12 bases between them. Assay used: immunoSEQ multiplex PCR; TCRdb lists only in-frame clones, some missing. Here the sample spans millions of clones, around nine tenths being singletons. This TCR was recovered from a man between 18 and 29 years old in good health. The sample was naive CD4+ T cells sorted from blood. Subset denoted: CD45RA+ positively selected. The chain couples TRBV5-1 to TRBJ1-3; D perhaps matches TRBD1 (5 bases). The CDR3, as DNA: TGCGCCAGCAGCGATATGGGGGGGTCTGGAAACACCATATATTTT. Its translation is CASSDMGGSGNTIYF.